These 25 T cell receptor beta chains originate from one sample sequenced in a study of regulatory T cells in long-lasting Graves disease. CDR3 regions were amplified by Arm-PCR using iRepertoire HTBI primers to build TCR beta libraries. MiXCR, applied by TCRdb to the multiplex PCR reads, yields one record per CDR3 protein. The table records approximately 400,000 distinct CDR3 sequences, 15% of them present only once. As for time point: newly diagnosed GD, antithyroid drugs for less than 3 months. RNA isolated from PBMCs was used to make the TCR library. These data also featured in a second study, about T cells in Graves' hyperthyroidism and ophthalmopathy.

This sample comprised peripheral blood mononuclear cells (PBMCs), obtained at new diagnosis, from a patient treated with antithyroid drugs. All receptors derive from a young woman with Graves disease.

The chain links TRBV11-1 to TRBJ2-7, with D tentatively TRBD1 (6 bases). This CDR3 region has 15 residues. The germline gives CDR1 SGHAT, CDR2 FQDESV (reference sequence). Trimming pared 1 base from V and 3 bases from J, leaving 13 bases between. CDR3 in DNA: TGTGCCAGCAGCTTAGATGCCGGGACACTCTACGAGCAGTACTTC. It specifies CASSLDAGTLYEQYF.

This clonotype has a count of ten or more. The rearrangement joins TRBV18 to TRBJ2-1; the D call may be TRBD1 or TRBD2 (5 bases each). Germline V gene sequence: CDR1 KGHSH, CDR2 LQKENI. The CDR3 is made up of 15 amino acids. Trimming cost V 2 bases and J 2 bases, with 10 bases left between them. The DNA for the CDR3 is TGTGCCAGCTCACCAACCGGGGCCACCTACAATGAGCAGTTCTTC. Translation gives CASSPTGATYNEQFF.

On this clonotype: Since a much larger clone is just one base distant, this may be a read error. Lacking the conserved final phenylalanine or tryptophan, this CDR3 likely reflects a read error. CDR3 coding DNA: TGTGCCAGCAGCCTCGGACAGCTTAATCAGCCCCAGCATTGT. Residues: CASSLGQLNQPQHC. The chain combines TRBV12-3 or TRBV12-4 with TRBJ1-5; D may be TRBD1 (6 bases). This CDR3 region has 14 residues. Trimming stripped 6 bases from V and 4 bases from J, with 13 bases between.

The chain uses TRBV18 and TRBJ2-4, with D possibly called TRBD1 or TRBD2 (5 bases each). V was pared by 6 bases and J by 9 bases, with 21 bases between. The CDR3 loop spans 15 amino acids. Germline V lookup: CDR1 KGHSH, CDR2 LQKENI. The CDR3 DNA reads as TGTGCCAGCTCGCCCTCAGGGACCCCCGGATCCATTCAGTACTTC. This encodes CASSPSGTPGSIQYF.

Concerning this clonotype: A much larger clone differs by one base, so this may be a read error. This chain links TRBV12-3 or TRBV12-4 with TRBJ2-1; a weak D match, TRBD1 (6 bases). The CDR3 runs 15 residues. V lost 7 bases and J lost 10, with 23 bases in between. The CDR3 is CASTSLDRSSYEQFF. DNA of the CDR3: TGTGCCAGCACCTCCTTAGACAGGAGTAGTTACGAGCAGTTCTTC.

The V call is TRBV5-1, the J call TRBJ2-3; D might be TRBD2 (6 bases). This CDR3 is built from 17 residues. Looked up from germline, CDR1 is SGHRS and CDR2 is YFSETQ. The V and J ends lost 5 bases and 0 bases respectively, with 19 bases between them. The CDR3 DNA reads TGCGCCAGCAGGCGGGGCAGCGGCGAGCCTAGCACAGATACGCAGTATTTT. It yields the protein CASRRGSGEPSTDTQYF.

Only a few counts were recorded for this clonotype. J is TRBJ2-7 and V is TRBV5-1; TRBD2 is a possible D gene (6 bases). V gave up 4 bases and J gave up 1 base, with 9 bases separating them. Germline assignment: CDR1 SGHRS and CDR2 YFSETQ. The CDR3 has 13 amino acids. DNA for the CDR3: TGCGCCAGCAGCGCCCGGGGGTCCTACGAGCAGTACTTC. Translated: CASSARGSYEQYF.

V usage is TRBV6-2 or TRBV6-3 and J usage is TRBJ2-3; TRBD2 matches 8 bases. This CDR3 comprises 16 residues. CDR1 is MNHEY, CDR2 SVGEGT, per germline. V lost 6 bases to trimming and J lost 0 bases; unmatched junction nucleotides: 8. The CDR3 bases are TGTGCCAGCAGCCTGCCAGCGGGAGCTAGCACAGATACGCAGTATTTT. It yields the protein CASSLPAGASTDTQYF.

This clonotype has a handful of counts. The chain carries TRBV28 and TRBJ2-7, with unresolved D. The CDR3 covers 12 residues. Trimming took off 3 bases at V and 3 bases at J, with 6 bases between the two ends. CDR1 is MDHEN, CDR2 SYDVKM, per germline. The CDR3 protein is CASSFLVYEQYF. CDR3 nucleotide sequence: TGTGCCAGCAGTTTCCTTGTCTACGAGCAGTACTTC.

This clonotype was seen many times. The rearrangement joins TRBV12-3 or TRBV12-4 to TRBJ2-3, with D possibly matching TRBD1 (5 bases). The last part of the DNA fits TRBJ2-5 better; the J call may be wrong. CDR3 length: 13 residues. CDR3 sequence (DNA): TGTGCCAGCAGCCAGACAGAAAGGGAGACCCAGTACTTC. Translated: CASSQTERETQYF.

This clonotype was picked up many times. This chain links TRBV12-3 or TRBV12-4 with TRBJ1-1; D is perhaps TRBD1 (6 bases). The V and J ends lost 5 bases and 11 bases respectively, with 12 bases between them. This CDR3 has 11 amino acids. The CDR3 loop is CASSEDSMAFF. The CDR3 DNA is TGTGCCAGCAGTGAGGACAGTATGGCTTTCTTT.

Many counts were recorded for this clonotype. This chain connects TRBV20-1 to TRBJ1-2, with 7 bases lining up with TRBD1. This CDR3 has 15 amino acids. V dropped 4 bases and J dropped 7; count of bases not matched to a gene: 15. CDR1 and CDR2 (germline): DFQATT, SNEGSKA (reference sequence). The CDR3 sequence: CSATPKYRQGLGYTF. CDR3 in DNA: TGCAGTGCTACCCCAAAATATCGACAGGGCCTTGGCTACACCTTC.

To note about this clonotype: The junction shows a germline mismatch at one end, possibly a read error. This chain uses TRBV4-1 with TRBJ2-4; 10 bases map to TRBD2. The CDR3 is made up of 18 amino acids. Germline V gene sequence: CDR1 MGHRA, CDR2 YSYEKL. The CDR3 here is CASIQAGTSVVAKNIQYF. CDR3 nucleotide sequence: TGCGCCAGCATCCAAGCCGGGACTAGCGTGGTAGCCAAAAACATTCAGTACTTC.

This clonotype has a count of ten or more. V usage is TRBV7-3 and J usage is TRBJ2-7; 9 bases match TRBD2. This CDR3 is built from 14 residues. J gave up 4 bases and V 4 bases, and 5 bases lay outside the gene matches. Germline CDR1 and CDR2: SGHTA and FQGTGA. The CDR3 loop reads CASSSSGEAYEQYF. In nucleotides, the CDR3 is TGTGCCAGCAGCTCTAGCGGGGAAGCGTACGAGCAGTACTTC.

This clonotype was counted many times. The CDR3 bases are TGTGCCAGCATGCTAGCGGGAGTCCCCTCTTCATACGAGCAGTACTTC. It encodes CASMLAGVPSSYEQYF. This chain joins TRBV28 and TRBJ2-7; 10 nucleotides match TRBD2. J was trimmed by 4 bases and V by 7 bases; bases with no gene match: 13. The CDR3 has 16 residues. Germline CDR1 MDHEN, CDR2 SYDVKM.

This clonotype was seen many times. The J gene is TRBJ2-7, the V gene TRBV7-9, with no clear D. CDR3 length equals 17 residues. V was pared by 3 bases and J by 1 base, with 19 bases between. Germline V lookup: CDR1 SEHNR, CDR2 FQNEAQ (reference sequence). The CDR3 sequence: CASSFGSWSSDSYEQYF. The CDR3 DNA follows: TGTGCCAGCAGCTTCGGTTCGTGGTCAAGCGATTCCTACGAGCAGTACTTC.

This clonotype was picked up a small number of times. This rearrangement joins TRBV2 to TRBJ2-6, with D possibly matching TRBD1 (6 bases). Trimming pared 4 bases from V and 0 bases from J, leaving 13 bases between. CDR1 SNHLY and CDR2 FYNNEI come from the germline V gene. CDR3 size: 17 residues. In DNA form, the CDR3 reads TGTGCCAGCAGTGCTCCGACAGGACGCTCTGGGGCCAACGTCCTGACTTTC. Protein: CASSAPTGRSGANVLTF.

In its sample, this clonotype was seen a few times. CDR3 sequence (DNA): TGTGCCAGCACTCCTTTGGGAACGAATTCACCCCTCCACTTT. Amino acid sequence: CASTPLGTNSPLHF. This chain connects TRBV28 to TRBJ1-6; D gene unclear. The V end lost 7 bases, the J end lost 7 bases, and 14 bases lay between the germline ends. This CDR3 contains 14 residues. CDR1 is MDHEN and CDR2 is SYDVKM in the germline V gene. Using reference TRBV28 and TRBJ1-6 for the parts outside the CDR3, the full variable domain is DVKVTQSSRYLVKRTGEKVFLECVQDMDHENMFWYRQDPGLGLRLIYFSYDVKMKEKGDIPEGYSVSREKKERFSLILESASTNQTSMYLCASTPLGTNSPLHFGNGTRLTVT.

V and J are TRBV19 and TRBJ1-2; D gene uncertain. The length of the CDR3 is 11 residues. V lost 10 bases, J lost 11 bases, and 17 bases lay in between. Germline V gives CDR1 LNHDA, CDR2 SQIVND (reference sequence). Here the CDR3 DNA reads TGTGCCACCCCGGCATCGGGTGGATACACCTTC. It translates to CATPASGGYTF.

The genes are TRBV24-1 and TRBJ2-7; the D is unclear. Germline V lookup: CDR1 KGHDR, CDR2 SFDVKD. The CDR3 has 13 amino acids. The V gene lost 2 bases and the J gene lost 4 bases, with 8 bases spanning the gap. CDR3 amino acids: CATSDSMGYEQYF. Here the CDR3 DNA reads TGTGCCACCAGTGATTCGATGGGATACGAGCAGTACTTC.

This clonotype was seen ten or more times. The chain is built from TRBV11-2 and TRBJ2-7; D might be TRBD2 (6 bases). The V end lost 2 bases, the J end lost 5 bases, and 16 bases lay between the germline ends. The CDR3 sequence is 15 residues long. Germline V lookup: CDR1 SGHAT, CDR2 FQNNGV. CDR3 loop: CASSLWRASEDEQYF. DNA of the CDR3: TGTGCCAGCAGCTTATGGAGGGCCTCTGAGGACGAGCAGTACTTC.

This clonotype was recorded at least ten times. The rearrangement uses TRBV6-5 and TRBJ2-5, with D unclear. The CDR3 is made up of 14 amino acids. V was clipped by 2 bases and J by 1 base, with 8 bases between them. CDR1 and CDR2 (germline): MNHEY, SVGAGI. The DNA for the CDR3 is TGTGCCAGCAGTTACACAGACACCCAAGAGACCCAGTACTTC. Protein sequence: CASSYTDTQETQYF.

This clonotype was counted at least ten times. This chain joins TRBV12-3 or TRBV12-4 and TRBJ2-7; perhaps TRBD2 as D (5 bases). The CDR3 runs to 14 residues. The V end lost 3 bases, the J end lost 3 bases, and 12 bases lay between the germline ends. Written as DNA, the CDR3 is TGTGCCAGCAGTTTGGCTGGGGAGCACTACGAGCAGTACTTC. This encodes CASSLAGEHYEQYF.

This clonotype was detected a few times. The V and J genes are TRBV4-1 and TRBJ2-3; 10 bases agree with TRBD2. The CDR3 has 16 amino acids. Germline CDR1 and CDR2: MGHRA and YSYEKL. V shed 1 base and J 2 bases; nucleotides not matched to a gene: 3. The CDR3 DNA follows: TGCGCCAGCAGCCAAGGGCTAGCGGGAGTCACAGATACGCAGTATTTT. It encodes CASSQGLAGVTDTQYF.

This clonotype was found a few times. The CDR3 region has the DNA TGCGCCAGCAGCTTGGACCTAACTGAAGCTTTCTTT. Protein: CASSLDLTEAFF. The chain has TRBV5-1 and TRBJ1-1, with D unclear. Germline CDR1 reads SGHRS; CDR2 reads YFSETQ. Trimming stripped 0 bases from V and 5 bases from J, with 5 bases between. There are 12 residues in the CDR3.